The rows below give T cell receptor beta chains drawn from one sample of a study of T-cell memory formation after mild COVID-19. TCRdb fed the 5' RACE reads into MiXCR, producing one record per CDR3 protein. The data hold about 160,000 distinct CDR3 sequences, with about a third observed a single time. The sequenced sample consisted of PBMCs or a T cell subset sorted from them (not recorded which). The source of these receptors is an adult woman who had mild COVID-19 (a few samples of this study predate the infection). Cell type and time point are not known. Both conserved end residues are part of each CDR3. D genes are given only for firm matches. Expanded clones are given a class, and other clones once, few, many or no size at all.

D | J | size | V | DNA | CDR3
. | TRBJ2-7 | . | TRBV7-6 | TGTGCCAGCAGCTTAGCCAGGGCCTACGAGCAGTACTTC | CASSLARAYEQYF
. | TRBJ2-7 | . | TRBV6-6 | TGTGCCACAAGAACAGGGTCAAGCTCCTACGAGCAGTACTTC | CATRTGSSSYEQYF
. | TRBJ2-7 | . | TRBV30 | TGTGCCTGGAGTTTTGGTACGGCCTACGAGCAGTACTTC | CAWSFGTAYEQYF
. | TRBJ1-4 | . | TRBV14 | TGTGCCAGCAGCCAAGATGCCAGGGAAAAACTGTTTTTT | CASSQDAREKLFF
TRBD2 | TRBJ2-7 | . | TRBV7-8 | TGTGCCAGCAGCCTCCGGACTAGATCCTACGAGCAGTACTTC | CASSLRTRSYEQYF
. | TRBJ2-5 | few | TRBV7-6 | TGTGCCAGCAGCTCCTTGGGACCTTTCGAGACCCAGTACTTC | CASSSLGPFETQYF
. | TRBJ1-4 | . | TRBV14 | TGTGCCAGCAGCCAATATGGGCTATCTAATGAAAAACTGTTTTTT | CASSQYGLSNEKLFF
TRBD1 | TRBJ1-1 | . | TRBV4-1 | TGCGCCAGCAGCCAAGATGCAGGGGGGAACACTGAAGCTTTCTTT | CASSQDAGGNTEAFF
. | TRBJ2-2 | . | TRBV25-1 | TGTGCCAGCAGTGGGACCCTCGGGACGAACACCGGGGAGCTGTTTTTT | CASSGTLGTNTGELFF
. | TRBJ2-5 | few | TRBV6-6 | TGTGCCAGCAGGGAAGAGACGGCCCAGTACTTC | CASREETAQYF
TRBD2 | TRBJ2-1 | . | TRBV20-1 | TGCAGTGGGTCTAGCGGGGGCCTTAGAAATGAAAATTACAATGAGCAGTTCTTC | CSGSSGGLRNENYNEQFF
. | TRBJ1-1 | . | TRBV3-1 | TGTGCCAGCAGCCAAGAAGATCTAGGGATGGGAACTGAAGCTTTCTTT | CASSQEDLGMGTEAFF
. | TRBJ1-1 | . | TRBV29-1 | TGCAGCGTATCTGGGACTGAAGCTTTCTTT | CSVSGTEAFF
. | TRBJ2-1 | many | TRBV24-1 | TGTGCCACCAGTGATTTGAGCGTGAGCTCCTACAATGAGCAGTTCTTC | CATSDLSVSSYNEQFF
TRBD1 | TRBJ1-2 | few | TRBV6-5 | TGTGCCAGCAGACCTGGGACAGTTGGAAGGTCCTACACCTTC | CASRPGTVGRSYTF
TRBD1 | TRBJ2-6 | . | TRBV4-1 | TGCGCCGGCAGCAGCCCCGGGACAGGGGGATCAGGGGCCAACGTCCTGACTTTC | CAGSSPGTGGSGANVLTF
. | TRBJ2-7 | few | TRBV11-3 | TGTGCCAGCTGGAATAGCGACAGCTCCTACGAGCAGTACTTC | CASWNSDSSYEQYF
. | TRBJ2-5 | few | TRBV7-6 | TGTGCCAGCAGCCCCAGGGCTAGCCGAGGTCAAGAGACCCAGTACTTC | CASSPRASRGQETQYF
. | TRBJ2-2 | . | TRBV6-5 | TGTGCCAGCTTTGGGGGCACCGGGGAGCTGTTTTTT | CASFGGTGELFF
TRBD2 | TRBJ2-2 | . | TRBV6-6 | TGTGCCAGCAGTGAACCTAGCGGGAGCGGAAACACCGGGGAGCTGTTTTTT | CASSEPSGSGNTGELFF
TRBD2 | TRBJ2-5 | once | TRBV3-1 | TGTGCCAGCAGCCAAGATCCCCTAGCGGCGGTAGAGACCCAGTACTTC | CASSQDPLAAVETQYF
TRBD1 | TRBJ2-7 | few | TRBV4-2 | TGTGCCAGCAGCCAAGGGGACAGGGAGTCCTACGAGCAGTACTTC | CASSQGDRESYEQYF
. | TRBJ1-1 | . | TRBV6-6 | TGTGCCAGCAGTCTCCAGACAGGAGGGGATTCTGAAGCTTTCTTT | CASSLQTGGDSEAFF
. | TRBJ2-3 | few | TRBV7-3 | TGTGCCAGCAGCCGACAGAAGGGAGACACAGATACGCAGTATTTT | CASSRQKGDTDTQYF
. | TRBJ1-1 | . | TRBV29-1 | TGCAGCGACTGGACGGGCACTGAAGCTTTCTTT | CSDWTGTEAFF
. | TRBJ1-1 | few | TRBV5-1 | TGCGCCAGCAGCTTTGGGTCGGGGGGTTCGACAGGGAACACTGAAGCTTTCTTT | CASSFGSGGSTGNTEAFF
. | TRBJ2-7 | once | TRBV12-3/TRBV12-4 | TGTGCCAGCAGCGAGACGGGGGAGCAGTACTTC | CASSETGEQYF
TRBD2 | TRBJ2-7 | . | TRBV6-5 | TGTGCCAGCAGTCGGGGGGGGGACGGAATCTACGAGCAGTACTTC | CASSRGGDGIYEQYF
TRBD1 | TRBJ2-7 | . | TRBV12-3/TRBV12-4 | TGTGCCAGCAGTTATTTCCCCGACAGGGCCCACGAGCAGTACTTC | CASSYFPDRAHEQYF
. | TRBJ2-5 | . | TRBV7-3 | TGTGCCAGCAGCTTAAATTCCGGGGGAGAGACCCAGTACTTC | CASSLNSGGETQYF
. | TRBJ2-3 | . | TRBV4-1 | TGCGCCAGCAGCCCCAGCGCGGTACTCAGCACAGATACGCAGTATTTT | CASSPSAVLSTDTQYF
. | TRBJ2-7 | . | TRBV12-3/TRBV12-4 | TGTGCCAGCCGGCTGCAGGGGATCGGTGAGCAGTACTTC | CASRLQGIGEQYF
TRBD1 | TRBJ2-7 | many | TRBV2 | TGTGCCAGCAGCCGAAAGGGACCAACAGGGGTCGAGCAGTACTTC | CASSRKGPTGVEQYF
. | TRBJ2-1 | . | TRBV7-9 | TGTGCCAGCAGCTTAGTAACAGGGTACCATGAGCAGTTCTTC | CASSLVTGYHEQFF
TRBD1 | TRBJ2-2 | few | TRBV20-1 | TGCAGTGCTAACGACAGGGCGAACACCGGGGAGCTGTTTTTT | CSANDRANTGELFF
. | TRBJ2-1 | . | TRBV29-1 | TGCGCAGGGAGGCGGGCCTTTGAGCAGTTCTTC | CAGRRAFEQFF
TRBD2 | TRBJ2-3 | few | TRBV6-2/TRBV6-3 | TGTGCCAGCAGTTACTCGACAGGACTAGCGCCAGATACGCAGTATTTT | CASSYSTGLAPDTQYF